These T cell receptor beta chains were read from a single sample in a study of blood T cell repertoires in COVID-19. The method was immunoSEQ multiplex PCR; TCRdb's version includes in-frame clones alone and lacks a portion of them. The repertoire holds about 280,000 clones, 85% to 90% seen once, with over 4% in the top ten. Specimen: PBMCs or T cells enriched from blood (not recorded which). Source of these receptors: a woman in her 30s with acute COVID-19. Each CDR3 is given with its conserved first and last residue. A D gene is named only where the DNA matches it firmly. The size field is filled for only some rows; it gives once, few, many or a size class.

V gene: TRBV21-1; J gene: TRBJ2-7; D gene: .; clone size: .; CDR3 protein: CASSKASGLLEQYF; CDR3 DNA: TGTGCCAGCAGCAAGGCTAGCGGCCTACTGGAGCAGTACTTC
V gene: TRBV27; J gene: TRBJ2-7; D gene: .; clone size: once; CDR3 protein: CASSTQGLGQYF; CDR3 DNA: TGTGCCAGCAGTACACAGGGTTTAGGGCAGTACTTC
V gene: TRBV6-5; J gene: TRBJ2-1; D gene: TRBD1; clone size: .; CDR3 protein: CASIQGAANEQFF; CDR3 DNA: TGTGCCAGCATACAGGGGGCTGCAAATGAGCAGTTCTTC
V gene: TRBV11-3; J gene: TRBJ2-2; D gene: .; clone size: .; CDR3 protein: CASSLSPINTGELFF; CDR3 DNA: TGTGCCAGCAGCCTGAGCCCCATCAACACCGGGGAGCTGTTTTTT
V gene: TRBV7-8; J gene: TRBJ1-5; D gene: TRBD1; clone size: once; CDR3 protein: CASSLGDSSNQPQHF; CDR3 DNA: TGTGCCAGCAGCTTAGGGGACAGTAGCAATCAGCCCCAGCATTTT
V gene: TRBV20-1; J gene: TRBJ2-1; D gene: TRBD2; clone size: .; CDR3 protein: CSASTSGYNEQFF; CDR3 DNA: TGCAGTGCTAGTACTAGCGGATACAATGAGCAGTTCTTC
V gene: TRBV18; J gene: TRBJ1-2; D gene: .; clone size: .; CDR3 protein: CASSPPSKPYGYTF; CDR3 DNA: TGTGCCAGCTCACCACCGTCGAAGCCCTATGGCTACACCTTC
V gene: TRBV5-1; J gene: TRBJ2-2; D gene: TRBD2; clone size: few; CDR3 protein: CASSLAAGGSAGELFF; CDR3 DNA: TGCGCCAGCAGCTTGGCAGCGGGAGGGTCCGCCGGGGAGCTGTTTTTT
V gene: TRBV24-1; J gene: TRBJ2-1; D gene: .; clone size: .; CDR3 protein: CATNKRVRGSYNEQFF; CDR3 DNA: TGTGCCACCAATAAGAGGGTCCGGGGTTCCTACAATGAGCAGTTCTTC
V gene: TRBV27; J gene: TRBJ2-3; D gene: .; clone size: once; CDR3 protein: CASSFFGNTQYF; CDR3 DNA: TGTGCCAGCAGTTTCTTCGGGAATACGCAGTATTTT